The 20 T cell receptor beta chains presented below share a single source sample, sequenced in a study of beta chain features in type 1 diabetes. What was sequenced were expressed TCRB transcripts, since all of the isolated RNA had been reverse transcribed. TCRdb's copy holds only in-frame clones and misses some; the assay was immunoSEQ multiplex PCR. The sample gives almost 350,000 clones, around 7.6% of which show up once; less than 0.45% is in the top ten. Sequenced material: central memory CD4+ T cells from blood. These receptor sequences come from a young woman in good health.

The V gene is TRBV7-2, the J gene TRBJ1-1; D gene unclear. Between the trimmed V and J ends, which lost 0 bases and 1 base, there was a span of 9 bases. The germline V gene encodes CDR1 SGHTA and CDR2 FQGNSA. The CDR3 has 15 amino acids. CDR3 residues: CASSLAGVGNTEAFF. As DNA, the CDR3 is TGTGCCAGCAGCTTAGCTGGGGTTGGGAACACTGAAGCTTTCTTT.

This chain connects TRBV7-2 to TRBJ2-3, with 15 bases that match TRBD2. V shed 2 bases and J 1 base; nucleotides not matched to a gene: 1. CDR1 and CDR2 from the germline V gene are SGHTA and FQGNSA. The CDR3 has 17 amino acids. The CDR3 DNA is TGTGCCAGCAGCTTACGGACTAGCGGGAGGGGCACAGATACGCAGTATTTT. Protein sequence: CASSLRTSGRGTDTQYF.

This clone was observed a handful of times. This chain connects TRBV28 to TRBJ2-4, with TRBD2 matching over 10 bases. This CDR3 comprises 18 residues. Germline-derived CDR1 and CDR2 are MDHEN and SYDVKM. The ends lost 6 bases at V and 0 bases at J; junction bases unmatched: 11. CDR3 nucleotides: TGTGCCAGCAGCCCGGGACTAGCGTGGTTACTAGCCAAAAACATTCAGTACTTC. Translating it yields CASSPGLAWLLAKNIQYF.

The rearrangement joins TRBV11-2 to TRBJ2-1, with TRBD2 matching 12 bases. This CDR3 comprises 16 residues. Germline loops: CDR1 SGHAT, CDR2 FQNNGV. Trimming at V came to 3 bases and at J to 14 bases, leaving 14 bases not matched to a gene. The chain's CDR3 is CASSFPVKLAGGGKFF. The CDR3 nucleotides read TGTGCCAGCAGCTTCCCTGTAAAGCTAGCGGGAGGGGGGAAGTTCTTC. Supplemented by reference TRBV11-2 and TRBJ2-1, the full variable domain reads EAGVAQSPRYKIIEKRQSVAFWCNPISGHATLYWYQQILGQGPKLLIQFQNNGVVDDSQLPKDRFSAERLKGVDSTLKIQPAKLEDSAVYLCASSFPVKLAGGGKFFGPGTRLTVL.

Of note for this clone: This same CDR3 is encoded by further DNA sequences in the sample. DNA of the CDR3: TGTGCCAGCAGCTTTGGGAACACCGGGGAGCTGTTTTTT. Protein sequence: CASSFGNTGELFF. V gene TRBV7-2 combines with J gene TRBJ2-2; D not certain. The V end lost 3 bases, the J end lost 1 base, and 3 bases lay between the germline ends. The CDR3 is made up of 13 amino acids. Per the germline V gene, CDR1 is SGHTA and CDR2 is FQGNSA.

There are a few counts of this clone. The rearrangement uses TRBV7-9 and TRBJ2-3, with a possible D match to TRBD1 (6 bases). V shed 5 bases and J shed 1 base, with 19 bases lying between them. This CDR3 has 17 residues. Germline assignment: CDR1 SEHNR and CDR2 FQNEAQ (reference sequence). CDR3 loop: CASSPHREGSGTDTQYF. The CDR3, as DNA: TGTGCCAGCAGCCCTCACAGGGAAGGTAGTGGCACAGATACGCAGTATTTT.

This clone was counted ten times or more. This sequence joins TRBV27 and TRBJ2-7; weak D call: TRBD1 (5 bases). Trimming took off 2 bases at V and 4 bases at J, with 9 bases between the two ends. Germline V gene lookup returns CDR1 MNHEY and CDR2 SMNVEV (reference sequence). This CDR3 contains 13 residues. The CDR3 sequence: CASSLKAGYEQYF. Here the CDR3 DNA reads TGTGCCAGCAGTTTAAAGGCAGGGTACGAGCAGTACTTC.

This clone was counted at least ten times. The CDR3 nucleotides are TGTGCCAGCAGCACGAACGCAGGGGTCGGAAACAATGAGCAGTTCTTC. This translates into CASSTNAGVGNNEQFF. The chain joins TRBV7-2 to TRBJ2-1; possible D gene TRBD1, 6 bases. From germline, CDR1 is SGHTA and CDR2 FQGNSA. The CDR3 runs 16 residues. The germline V and J ends were trimmed by 5 bases and 5 bases, with 19 bases remaining between them. Combining the CDR3 with reference TRBV7-2 and TRBJ2-1 gives the whole variable domain GAGVSQSPSNKVTEKGKDVELRCDPISGHTALYWYRQSLGQGLEFLIYFQGNSAPDKSGLPSDRFSAERTGGSVSTLTIQRTQQEDSAVYLCASSTNAGVGNNEQFFGPGTRLTVL.

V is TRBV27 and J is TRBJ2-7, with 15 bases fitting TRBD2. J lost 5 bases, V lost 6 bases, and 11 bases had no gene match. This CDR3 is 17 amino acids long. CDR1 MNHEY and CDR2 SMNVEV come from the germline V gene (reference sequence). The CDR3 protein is CASSGLAGGPATHEQYF. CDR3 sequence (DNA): TGTGCCAGCAGCGGACTAGCGGGAGGGCCAGCTACCCACGAGCAGTACTTC.

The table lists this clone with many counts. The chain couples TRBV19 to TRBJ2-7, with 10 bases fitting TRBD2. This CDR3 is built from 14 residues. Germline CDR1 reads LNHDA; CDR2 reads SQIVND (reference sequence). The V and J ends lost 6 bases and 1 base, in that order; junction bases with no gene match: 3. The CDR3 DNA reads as TGTGCCAGTAGCGTTAGCGGGAGGTCCTACGAGCAGTACTTC. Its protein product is CASSVSGRSYEQYF.

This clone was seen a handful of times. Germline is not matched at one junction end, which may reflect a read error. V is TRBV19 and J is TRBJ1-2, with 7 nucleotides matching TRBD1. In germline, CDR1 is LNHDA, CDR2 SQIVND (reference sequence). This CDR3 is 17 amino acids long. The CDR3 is CASNPGTVAVRTYRYTF. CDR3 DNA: TGTGCCAGTAACCCCGGGACAGTAGCTGTCCGGACCTATCGCTACACCTTC.

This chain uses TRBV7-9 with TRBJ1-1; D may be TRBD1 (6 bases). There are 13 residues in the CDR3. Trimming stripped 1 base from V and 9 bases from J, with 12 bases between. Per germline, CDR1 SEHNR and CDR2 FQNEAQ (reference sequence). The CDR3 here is CASSLDSGAKAFF. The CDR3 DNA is TGTGCCAGCAGCTTAGACTCGGGGGCCAAAGCTTTCTTT.

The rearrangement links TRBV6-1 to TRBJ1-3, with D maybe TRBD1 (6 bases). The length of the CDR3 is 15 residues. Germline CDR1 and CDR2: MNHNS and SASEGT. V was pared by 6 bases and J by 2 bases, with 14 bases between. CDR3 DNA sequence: TGTGCCAGCAGCCCTACAGGGATCGCTGGAAACACCATATATTTT. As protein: CASSPTGIAGNTIYF.

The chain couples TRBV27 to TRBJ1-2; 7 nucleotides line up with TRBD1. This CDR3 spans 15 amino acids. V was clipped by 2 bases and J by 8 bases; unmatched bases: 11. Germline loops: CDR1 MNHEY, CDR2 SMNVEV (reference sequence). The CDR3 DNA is TGTGCCAGCAGTTTAGAAGGTTCAGGGGGATTGGGCTACACCTTC. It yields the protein CASSLEGSGGLGYTF.

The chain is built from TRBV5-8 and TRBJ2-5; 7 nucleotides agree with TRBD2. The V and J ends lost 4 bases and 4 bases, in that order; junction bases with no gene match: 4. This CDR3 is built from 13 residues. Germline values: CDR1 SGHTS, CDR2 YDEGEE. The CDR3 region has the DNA TGTGCCAGCAGCCAACCTAGCGGAGAGACCCAGTACTTC. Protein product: CASSQPSGETQYF.

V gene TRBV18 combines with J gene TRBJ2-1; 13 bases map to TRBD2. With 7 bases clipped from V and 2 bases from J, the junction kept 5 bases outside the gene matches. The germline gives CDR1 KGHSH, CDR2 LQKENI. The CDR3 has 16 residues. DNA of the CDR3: TGTGCCAGCTACAGGACTAGCGGGAGCCCCTACAATGAGCAGTTCTTC. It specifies CASYRTSGSPYNEQFF.

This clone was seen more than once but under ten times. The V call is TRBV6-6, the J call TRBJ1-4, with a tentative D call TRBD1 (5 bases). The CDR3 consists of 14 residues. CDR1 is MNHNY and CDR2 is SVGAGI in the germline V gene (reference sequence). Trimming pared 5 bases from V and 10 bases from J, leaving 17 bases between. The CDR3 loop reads CASSATGVGGKLFF. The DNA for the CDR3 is TGTGCCAGCAGTGCCACGGGAGTGGGGGGAAAACTGTTTTTT.

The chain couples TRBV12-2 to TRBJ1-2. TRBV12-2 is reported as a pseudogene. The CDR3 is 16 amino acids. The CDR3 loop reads CASRLATAVLFYGYTF. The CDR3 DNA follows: TGTGCAAGTCGCTTAGCGACGGCAGTCTTATTCTATGGCTACACCTTC.

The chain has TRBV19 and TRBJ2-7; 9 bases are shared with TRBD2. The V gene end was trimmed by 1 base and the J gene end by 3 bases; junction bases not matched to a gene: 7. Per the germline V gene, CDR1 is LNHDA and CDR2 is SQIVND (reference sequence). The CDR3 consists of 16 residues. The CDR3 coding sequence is TGTGCCAGTAGTATAGTGGCGGGACTAGCCTTCTACGAGCAGTACTTC. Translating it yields CASSIVAGLAFYEQYF. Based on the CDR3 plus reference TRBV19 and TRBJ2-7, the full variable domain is DGGITQSPKYLFRKEGQNVTLSCEQNLNHDAMYWYRQDPGQGLRLIYYSQIVNDFQKGDIAEGYSVSREKKESFPLTVTSAQKNPTAFYLCASSIVAGLAFYEQYFGPGTRLTVT.

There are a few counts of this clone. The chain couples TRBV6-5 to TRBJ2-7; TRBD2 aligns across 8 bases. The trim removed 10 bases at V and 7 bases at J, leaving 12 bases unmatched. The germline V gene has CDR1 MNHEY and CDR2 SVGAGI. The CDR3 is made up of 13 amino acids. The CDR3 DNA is TGTGCCATCAGGCCCGAGATAGCGGGAGAGCAGTACTTC. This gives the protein CAIRPEIAGEQYF.